This TCR beta chain emerged from a study of cytomegalovirus exposure and HLA in healthy donors. Trimming removed 0 bases at V and 1 base at J, with 9 bases between. This CDR3 has 15 residues. CDR1 is SGHVS and CDR2 is FNYEAQ in the germline V gene. Findings and limits, study-wide: TCR beta chains associated with HLA were, in a later analysis, more clonally expanded than equally common others. Sequencing depth roughly uniform across donors was assumed in presence/absence analyses. Diagnosis of cytomegalovirus status made by the classifier reportedly showed high specificity and sensitivity. Most likely, a cluster of highly shared sequence variants arose as a sequencing artifact.

Of note for this clone: The target antigen is unknown.

A multiplex PCR was run with 60 Vbeta primers and 13 Jbeta primers. TCRdb's table, derived via immunoSEQ multiplex PCR, lists solely in-frame clones and lacks some. The sample carries 150,000 or so clones, around 80% recorded once. Sequencing used PBMCs. The chain employs TRBV7-6 and TRBJ1-1, with D tentatively TRBD1 (5 bases). The sequence was collected from a man over 45 in good health and CMV-seronegative. CDR3 sequence reads: CASSLAPRANTEAFF. The DNA of the CDR3 is TGTGCCAGCAGCTTAGCTCCCAGGGCGAACACTGAAGCTTTCTTT.